Presented here are 32 T cell receptor beta chains from one specimen sequenced in a study of radiotherapy plus CTLA-4 blockade in lung cancer. TCRdb's table, derived via immunoSEQ multiplex PCR, lists solely in-frame clones and lacks some. The sample contains about 66,000 clones, about 85% of which appear only once. This material consisted of peripheral blood, taken from a patient treated with radiotherapy plus ipilimumab. The receptors were sampled from a human donor with non-small cell lung cancer who had a partial response to radiotherapy plus ipilimumab.

This clone was counted once. The rearrangement links TRBV28 to TRBJ1-1; 8 bases map to TRBD1. V shed 8 bases, J shed 4 bases, and the junction held 12 bases outside the gene matches. The germline gives CDR1 MDHEN, CDR2 SYDVKM. The CDR3 runs 15 residues. The CDR3 spells CASWTGSSGGTEAFF. The DNA for the CDR3 is TGTGCCAGCTGGACAGGGAGCTCTGGAGGCACTGAAGCTTTCTTT.

The gene calls are TRBV30 and TRBJ1-2; D not certain. V shed 1 base and J shed 3 bases, with 12 bases lying between them. CDR1 and CDR2 (germline): GTSNPN, SVGIG (reference sequence). This CDR3 comprises 14 residues. The CDR3 DNA sequence: TGTGCCTGGAGTGGCGGGGTTAAGGACTATGGCTACACCTTC. Translation: CAWSGGVKDYGYTF.

This clone came up a few times. This rearrangement joins TRBV30 to TRBJ2-5; 7 nucleotides align to TRBD2. Trimming cost V 1 base and J 5 bases; bases outside gene matches: 1. This CDR3 is built from 12 residues. CDR1 is GTSNPN, CDR2 SVGIG, per germline (reference sequence). CDR3 DNA: TGTGCCTGGAGTGCCGGGAGGGAGACCCAGTACTTC. Protein: CAWSAGRETQYF.

V usage is TRBV5-1 and J usage is TRBJ2-1; D perhaps matches TRBD2 (6 bases). Germline CDR1 SGHRS, CDR2 YFSETQ. CDR3 length: 14 amino acids. Trimming shortened V by 9 bases and J by 3 bases, and 16 bases separated the two germline ends. The CDR3 DNA follows: TGCGCCACCTCTAGCGATAACATCTACAATGAGCAGTTCTTC. Amino acids: CATSSDNIYNEQFF.

Only one count was recorded for this clone. The CDR3: CASSQYRGQDTEAFF. CDR3 nucleotide sequence: TGTGCCAGCAGCCAATACAGGGGGCAGGACACTGAAGCTTTCTTT. The rearrangement links TRBV7-3 to TRBJ1-1; 9 bases align to TRBD1. The V gene end was trimmed by 5 bases and the J gene end by 3 bases; junction bases not matched to a gene: 7. There are 15 residues in the CDR3. Germline lookup yields CDR1 SGHTA and CDR2 FQGTGA. The variable domain in full, completed from reference TRBV7-3 and TRBJ1-1, reads GAGVSQTPSNKVTEKGKYVELRCDPISGHTALYWYRQSLGQGPEFLIYFQGTGAADDSGLPNDRFFAVRPEGSVSTLKIQRTERGDSAVYLCASSQYRGQDTEAFFGQGTRLTVV.

V is TRBV21-1 and J is TRBJ1-2. TRBV21-1 is recorded as a pseudogene. The CDR3 runs to 17 residues. The CDR3 DNA is TGTGCCAGCAGCAAAGGGGAGGCGGCTACGACCCTCTATGGCTACACCTTC. Protein: CASSKGEAATTLYGYTF.

The J gene is TRBJ1-4, the V gene TRBV11-2; the D gene is possibly TRBD1 (5 bases). Trimming shortened V by 0 bases and J by 10 bases, and 15 bases separated the two germline ends. Germline V gene sequence: CDR1 SGHAT, CDR2 FQNNGV. The length of the CDR3 is 15 residues. CDR3 nucleotide sequence: TGTGCCAGCAGCTTAGATCTCCGGGGGGAGGGAAAACTGTTTTTT. Translation gives CASSLDLRGEGKLFF.

The chain has TRBV7-9 and TRBJ2-3; 7 bases fit TRBD2. Germline CDR1 SEHNR, CDR2 FQNEAQ (reference sequence). V lost 2 bases, J lost 1 base, and 9 bases stayed unmatched. This CDR3 has 17 amino acids. In DNA form, the CDR3 reads TGTGCCAGCAGCTTATACGAGGGAGGGCGCGGCACAGATACGCAGTATTTT. Protein product: CASSLYEGGRGTDTQYF. Complete variable domain (other parts from reference TRBV7-9 and TRBJ2-3): DTGVSQNPRHKITKRGQNVTFRCDPISEHNRLYWYRQTLGQGPEFLTYFQNEAQLEKSRLLSDRFSAERPKGSFSTLEIQRTEQGDSAMYLCASSLYEGGRGTDTQYFGPGTRLTVL.

The J gene is TRBJ2-7, the V gene TRBV5-1; the D gene is possibly TRBD1 (6 bases). CDR1 and CDR2 from the germline V gene are SGHRS and YFSETQ. CDR3 length: 14 amino acids. Trimming removed 2 bases from V and 0 bases from J, with 9 bases in between. The CDR3: CASSLSGDSYEQYF. The CDR3 DNA reads TGCGCCAGCAGCTTATCAGGGGACTCCTACGAGCAGTACTTC.

The chain couples TRBV25-1 to TRBJ1-1; a possible D gene is TRBD1 (6 bases). Germline V gives CDR1 MGHDK, CDR2 SYGVNS. The V gene lost 4 bases and the J gene lost 1 base, with 13 bases spanning the gap. CDR3 length: 15 residues. Here the CDR3 DNA reads TGTGCCAGCAGTGGGACAGTGGCGGAGAACACTGAAGCTTTCTTT. Its translation: CASSGTVAENTEAFF.

The rearrangement links TRBV6-5 to TRBJ2-1, with 13 bases fitting TRBD2. The CDR3 covers 15 residues. The ends lost 5 bases at V and 9 bases at J; junction bases unmatched: 7. Germline V gene sequence: CDR1 MNHEY, CDR2 SVGAGI. CDR3 loop: CASSHRLAGGGEQFF. The CDR3 bases are TGTGCCAGCAGTCATAGACTAGCGGGAGGAGGTGAGCAGTTCTTC.

The rearrangement joins TRBV15 to TRBJ1-4; D is unresolved. Trimming left V 0 bases short and J 5 bases short, with 4 bases between. The CDR3 consists of 13 residues. Germline V gives CDR1 LNHNV, CDR2 YYDKDF (reference sequence). The CDR3 sequence is CATSRDLNEKLFF. CDR3 DNA sequence: TGTGCCACCAGCAGAGATCTGAATGAAAAACTGTTTTTT. Filled out from reference TRBV15 and TRBJ1-4, the complete variable domain reads DAMVIQNPRYQVTQFGKPVTLSCSQTLNHNVMYWYQQKSSQAPKLLFHYYDKDFNNEADTPDNFQSRRPNTSFCFLDIRSPGLGDTAMYLCATSRDLNEKLFFGSGTQLSVL.

The chain joins TRBV7-3 to TRBJ2-1, with TRBD2 matching 10 bases. Germline CDR1 and CDR2: SGHTA and FQGTGA. Trimming cost V 1 base and J 10 bases; bases outside gene matches: 7. The CDR3 is 15 amino acids. The CDR3 nucleotides read TGTGCCAGCAGCTTAAACCTAGCGGGAGTGGGGGAGCAGTTCTTC. Encoded protein: CASSLNLAGVGEQFF.

This clone was recorded a few times. V is TRBV7-8 and J is TRBJ2-3, with D tentatively TRBD2 (5 bases). Trimming took 7 bases from V and 2 from J, leaving 13 bases between them. The germline CDR1 and CDR2 sequences are SGHVS and FQNEAQ. CDR3 length equals 14 residues. In DNA form, the CDR3 reads TGTGCCAGCACCGACGGGAAAAACACAGATACGCAGTATTTT. This gives the protein CASTDGKNTDTQYF. The full variable domain, completed using reference TRBV7-8 and TRBJ2-3, is GAGVSQSPRYKVAKRGQDVALRCDPISGHVSLFWYQQALGQGPEFLTYFQNEAQLDKSGLPSDRFFAERPEGSVSTLKIQRTQQEDSAVYLCASTDGKNTDTQYFGPGTRLTVL.

The rearrangement links TRBV4-2 to TRBJ2-3; D perhaps matches TRBD2 (6 bases). The CDR3 length is 16 residues. V was clipped by 1 base and J by 0 bases, with 11 bases between them. The V gene's germline CDR1 is LGHNA and CDR2 YNFKEQ. The CDR3 region has the DNA TGTGCCAGCAGCCAAGGTAGCGGCTACAGCACAGATACGCAGTATTTT. It encodes CASSQGSGYSTDTQYF.

This clone was detected once. The J gene is TRBJ1-4, the V gene TRBV5-1, with D unclear. Germline V gives CDR1 SGHRS, CDR2 YFSETQ. The CDR3 extends over 14 amino acids. Between the trimmed V and J ends, which lost 0 bases and 4 bases, there was a span of 7 bases. The CDR3 sequence is CASSLAGNNEKLFF. The DNA of the CDR3 is TGCGCCAGCAGCTTGGCCGGTAATAATGAAAAACTGTTTTTT.

J is TRBJ2-7 and V is TRBV6-1, with D perhaps TRBD2 (6 bases). CDR1 and CDR2 (germline): MNHNS, SASEGT. The CDR3 totals 14 residues. Between the trimmed V and J ends, which lost 1 base and 7 bases, there was a span of 14 bases. The CDR3 region has the DNA TGTGCCAGCAGTGAAGGTGGGGGGACGGGGGAGCAGTACTTC. Its translation: CASSEGGGTGEQYF.

This chain connects TRBV28 to TRBJ1-5; the match to TRBD1 covers 7 bases. The CDR3 has 13 residues. Germline V CDR1 and CDR2: MDHEN, SYDVKM. J was trimmed by 5 bases and V by 8 bases; bases with no gene match: 6. The CDR3 spells CASRTGDDQPQHF. The CDR3 nucleotides are TGTGCCAGCCGAACAGGGGACGATCAGCCCCAGCATTTT.

The rearrangement uses TRBV7-8 and TRBJ2-1; perhaps TRBD2 as D (6 bases). Looked up from germline, CDR1 is SGHVS and CDR2 is FQNEAQ. The CDR3 contains 14 residues. V lost 4 bases and J 4 bases, leaving 11 bases between the germline ends. Written as DNA, the CDR3 is TGTGCCAGCAGCTCCGGAGGGGATTACAATGAGCAGTTCTTC. Protein sequence: CASSSGGDYNEQFF.

This clone is a singleton in its sample. The junction and the germline gene differ at one end; a read error may be behind it. This rearrangement joins TRBV28 to TRBJ2-7, with 10 bases identical to TRBD2. Germline loops: CDR1 MDHEN, CDR2 SYDVKM. This CDR3 has 12 amino acids. Here the CDR3 DNA reads TGTGCCAGCAGAGGGACTAGCGACGAAAGTGGCTTC. Encoded protein: CASRGTSDESGF.

V gene TRBV9 combines with J gene TRBJ2-7, with 7 bases that match TRBD2. This CDR3 comprises 17 residues. Trimming cost V 3 bases and J 4 bases; bases outside gene matches: 16. CDR1 SGDLS and CDR2 YYNGEE come from the germline V gene. The CDR3 spells CASSEGPGRELGYEQYF. CDR3 coding DNA: TGTGCCAGCAGCGAGGGACCGGGGCGGGAGCTTGGGTACGAGCAGTACTTC.

The J gene is TRBJ1-3, the V gene TRBV19; the match to TRBD1 covers 7 bases. V trimming: 7 bases; J trimming: 3 bases; junction bases outside the gene matches: 3. CDR1 and CDR2 from the germline V gene are LNHDA and SQIVND (reference sequence). CDR3 length: 13 amino acids. The DNA for the CDR3 is TGTGCCAGTAACCGACAGGGTGGAAACACCATATATTTT. This gives the protein CASNRQGGNTIYF.

J is TRBJ2-2 and V is TRBV5-4; 8 bases are shared with TRBD2. Germline assignment: CDR1 SGHNT and CDR2 YYREEE (reference sequence). After removal of 5 bases from V and 7 bases from J, the junction contained 1 base not matched to a gene. The CDR3 is 12 amino acids. The CDR3 here is CASRLADGELFF. The DNA for the CDR3 is TGTGCCAGCAGACTAGCGGACGGGGAGCTGTTTTTT. Together with reference TRBV5-4 and TRBJ2-2, the CDR3 gives the full variable domain: ETGVTQSPTHLIKTRGQQVTLRCSSQSGHNTVSWYQQALGQGPQFIFQYYREEENGRGNFPPRFSGLQFPNYSSELNVNALELDDSALYLCASRLADGELFFGEGSRLTVL.

This chain joins TRBV14 and TRBJ1-2; D unclear. CDR1 and CDR2 from the germline V gene are SGHDN and FVKESK. The V end lost 2 bases, the J end lost 2 bases, and 9 bases lay between the germline ends. The CDR3 totals 14 residues. CDR3 sequence: CASSQLLLNYGYTF. As DNA, the CDR3 is TGTGCCAGCAGCCAATTATTACTAAACTATGGCTACACCTTC.

This clone was recorded a few times. The chain joins TRBV15 to TRBJ2-7; 13 bases match TRBD2. V shed 2 bases, J shed 3 bases, and the junction held 1 base outside the gene matches. The CDR3 is 15 amino acids. Germline CDR1 is LNHNV and CDR2 is YYDKDF (reference sequence). The DNA for the CDR3 is TGTGCCACCAGCAGACGACTAGCGGGAGGCTACGAGCAGTACTTC. Amino acid sequence: CATSRRLAGGYEQYF.

This chain uses TRBV5-4 with TRBJ2-3; 7 bases fit TRBD2. V gave up 0 bases and J gave up 2 bases; unmatched junction bases: 3. The CDR3 totals 15 residues. The germline gives CDR1 SGHNT, CDR2 YYREEE (reference sequence). The DNA of the CDR3 is TGTGCCAGCAGCTTGGACGGGAGGCCCACAGATACGCAGTATTTT. This codes for CASSLDGRPTDTQYF. Looking up the rest from reference TRBV5-4 and TRBJ2-3 gives the full variable domain: ETGVTQSPTHLIKTRGQQVTLRCSSQSGHNTVSWYQQALGQGPQFIFQYYREEENGRGNFPPRFSGLQFPNYSSELNVNALELDDSALYLCASSLDGRPTDTQYFGPGTRLTVL.

This clone was observed a handful of times. The chain is built from TRBV30 and TRBJ1-2; D is unresolved. The CDR3 has 13 residues. CDR1 is GTSNPN and CDR2 is SVGIG in the germline V gene (reference sequence). Deletions cut 5 bases from V and 3 bases from J, with 13 bases between. The chain's CDR3 is CAWRRQEDYGYTF. In nucleotides, the CDR3 is TGTGCCTGGCGACGCCAGGAGGACTATGGCTACACCTTC.

This rearrangement joins TRBV14 to TRBJ2-1, with D maybe TRBD2 (5 bases). This CDR3 is built from 14 residues. Germline lookup yields CDR1 SGHDN and CDR2 FVKESK. Trimming took off 1 base at V and 7 bases at J, with 11 bases between the two ends. The CDR3 loop is CASSQGTGINEQFF. CDR3 bases: TGTGCCAGCAGCCAAGGGACCGGGATAAATGAGCAGTTCTTC.

V is TRBV5-5 and J is TRBJ2-1; 13 bases are shared with TRBD2. The germline CDR1 and CDR2 sequences are SGHKS and YYEKEE (reference sequence). The CDR3 covers 16 residues. Trimming took 6 bases from V and 7 from J; bases not matched to a gene: 10. CDR3 amino acids: CASILLAGGPGNEQFF. In nucleotides, the CDR3 is TGTGCCAGCATCCTACTAGCGGGAGGGCCTGGGAATGAGCAGTTCTTC.

This chain uses TRBV15 with TRBJ1-5; 7 nucleotides line up with TRBD1. This CDR3 contains 16 residues. The germline gives CDR1 LNHNV, CDR2 YYDKDF (reference sequence). V lost 1 base, J lost 1 base, and 4 bases stayed unmatched. The CDR3 protein is CATSRATGVSNQPQHF. As DNA, the CDR3 is TGTGCCACCAGCAGAGCTACAGGGGTGAGCAATCAGCCCCAGCATTTT.

The chain is built from TRBV27 and TRBJ1-1; D uncertain. Germline values: CDR1 MNHEY, CDR2 SMNVEV (reference sequence). Trimming stripped 8 bases from V and 3 bases from J, with 22 bases between. This CDR3 region has 16 residues. As DNA, the CDR3 is TGTGCCAGCTCCGGACTGCCCTTTGAGGCAGACACTGAAGCTTTCTTT. This encodes CASSGLPFEADTEAFF.

This clone was observed a single time. This chain connects TRBV5-6 to TRBJ2-5; possibly TRBD2 for D (5 bases). Germline V CDR1 and CDR2: SGHDT, YYEEEE. The CDR3 covers 13 residues. Trimming removed 0 bases from V and 9 bases from J, with 12 bases in between. The CDR3 spells CASSLARTGSQYF. CDR3 sequence (DNA): TGTGCCAGCAGCTTGGCCCGGACTGGTTCCCAGTACTTC.